The clone carrying this T cell receptor beta chain was seen more than once but under ten times. The V end was cut by 4 bases, the J end by 7 bases, with 14 bases between. This CDR3 comprises 14 residues. The germline V gene has CDR1 SEHNR and CDR2 FQNEAQ (reference sequence). Using its own MiXCR run on the 5' RACE reads, TCRdb lists one record per CDR3 protein. The table shows about 320,000 distinct CDR3 sequences, with 14% occurring only once. The data derive from a study of T-cell memory formation after mild COVID-19. The chain has TRBV7-9 and TRBJ2-1, with TRBD2 as a possible D gene (7 bases). Sequencing input: PBMCs or a T cell subset sorted from them (not recorded which). The sequence was obtained from a man younger than 35 who had mild COVID-19 (a few samples of this study predate the infection). Cell type and time point are not known. The CDR3 DNA reads TGTGCCAGCAGCTCCTCGGGGGGCGTGAATGAGCAGTTCTTC. The encoded protein is CASSSSGGVNEQFF.